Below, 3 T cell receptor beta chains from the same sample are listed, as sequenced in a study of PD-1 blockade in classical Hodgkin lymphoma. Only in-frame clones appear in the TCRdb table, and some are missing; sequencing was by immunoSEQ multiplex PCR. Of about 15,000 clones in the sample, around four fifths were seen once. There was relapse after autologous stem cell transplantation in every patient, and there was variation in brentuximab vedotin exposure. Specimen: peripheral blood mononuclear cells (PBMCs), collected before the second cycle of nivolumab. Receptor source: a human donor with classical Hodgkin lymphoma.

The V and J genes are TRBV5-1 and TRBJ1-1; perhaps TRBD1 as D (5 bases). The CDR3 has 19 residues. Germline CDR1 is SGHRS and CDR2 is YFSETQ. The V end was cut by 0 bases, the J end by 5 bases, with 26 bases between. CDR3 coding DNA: TGCGCCAGCAGCTTGGCTCTCGGGGCCGGGTGGGGTGAGAGGACTGAAGCTTTCTTT. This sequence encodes CASSLALGAGWGERTEAFF.

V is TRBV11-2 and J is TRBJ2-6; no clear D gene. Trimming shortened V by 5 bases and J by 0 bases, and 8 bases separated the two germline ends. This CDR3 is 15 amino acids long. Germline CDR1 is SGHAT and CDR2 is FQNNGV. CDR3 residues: CASSPQNSGANVLTF. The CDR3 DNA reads TGTGCCAGCAGCCCCCAGAACTCTGGGGCCAACGTCCTGACTTTC.

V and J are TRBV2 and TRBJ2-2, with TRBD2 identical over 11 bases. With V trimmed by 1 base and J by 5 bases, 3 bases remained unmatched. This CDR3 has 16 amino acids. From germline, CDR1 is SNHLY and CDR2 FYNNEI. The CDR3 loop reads CASSEVAGGLTGELFF. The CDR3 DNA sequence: TGTGCCAGCAGTGAAGTAGCGGGGGGGCTTACCGGGGAGCTGTTTTTT.